This T cell receptor beta chain was recovered during a study of neoadjuvant anti-PD-1 for oral cavity cancer (dated by TCRdb to the early 2020s). Describing the broader study: Patients mostly received three to four biweekly doses of nivolumab at 3 mg/kg before curative-intent surgical resection. For patients who did not progress, a fourth nivolumab dose was given around day 43, followed by definitive surgical resection on days 50-56. Under RECIST 1.1, a patient counted as a responder if showing complete response, partial response or stable disease, and as a non-responder if showing progression. The parent correlative cohort included roughly 12 patients, with an approximately 35% response rate.

CDR1 and CDR2, looked up from the germline V gene, are ENHRY and SYGVKD. Unmatched junction bases come to 6, with V trimmed by 7 bases and J by 0 bases. Counted from cysteine to phenylalanine, this CDR3 has 14 amino acids. Only the CDR3 DNA stays, 42 bases, in frame from base 1. This specimen's time point label, interpreted: before neoadjuvant nivolumab. Patients had been newly diagnosed with stage II-IVA oral cavity squamous cell carcinoma, and no prior systemic or radiation treatment had been given to the patients. The cohort was composed of patients with HPV-negative, locally advanced oral cavity squamous cell carcinoma. Peripheral blood mononuclear cells were analyzed directly, without maintenance or expansion in culture. The samples were drawn from a longitudinal correlative study tied to a single-arm phase II trial testing neoadjuvant nivolumab in oral cavity squamous cell carcinoma. Genomic DNA-based TCRbeta sequencing was performed on subject-matched pre- and post-treatment PBMCs and tumors from three responders and three non-responders. Peripheral blood mononuclear cells were collected once before nivolumab treatment and again after treatment, at the time of surgery. Genomic DNA was isolated from PBMCs using the Maxwell RSC DNA from Cells kit.

This clone was seen more than once but under ten times. Its antigen remains unidentified. No base qualities exist here, and no much larger clone lies one base off it. What the work shows at the level of the full study, not this receptor alone: Higher pretreatment blood Treg/Th17 ratios correlated with both higher pretreatment blood TCRbeta clonality and lower post-treatment tumor TCRbeta clonality. After neoadjuvant nivolumab, non-responders showed significantly higher T cell clonality (Gini index) in PBMCs than responders did. TCR analyses included only three patients per response group, and the authors called for larger cohorts for validation.

For deep sequencing, PBMC libraries mostly used roughly 470 ng of input genomic DNA, with six replicates for each sample. Following the manufacturer's instructions, the team built TCRbeta libraries using the immunoSEQ hsTCRbeta kit. The completed libraries were mixed into a single pool at 3 nM, then sequenced with an Illumina NovaSeq 6000 S4 flow cell. The study's own analysis went as follows. The immunoSEQ Analyzer was used for raw data preprocessing and quality control. The analysis was limited to productive rearrangements, and each clonotype was defined by a unique CDR3 amino acid sequence. Using the R package tcR, the researchers computed the Gini-Simpson index as their estimate of repertoire clonality. Gini indices were compared with Student's t test, and associations with tumor size change were assessed by Pearson correlation. TCRdb carries this immuneACCESS record with in-frame sequences only. Its versions omit some clonotypes, under half of them owing to an unresolved V gene in the studies checked, with the rest unexplained. V, J and clone size were drawn from that table, and D and trimming were deduced from the DNA. The sample table holds about 14,000 clones, of which roughly 68% were seen once. Roughly 3% of the sample belongs to the ten largest clones.

The input for sequencing was PBMCs, taken before nivolumab (anti-PD-1) treatment. The clonotype was recovered from a person between 40 and 85 years old with oral cavity squamous cell carcinoma. This receptor chain uses TRBV10-3 and TRBJ2-7, and TRBD1 matches 7 of the central bases. The CDR3: CAIKRTGSSYEQYF. DNA sequence: TGTGCCATCAAAAGGACAGGTAGCTCCTACGAGCAGTACTTC.